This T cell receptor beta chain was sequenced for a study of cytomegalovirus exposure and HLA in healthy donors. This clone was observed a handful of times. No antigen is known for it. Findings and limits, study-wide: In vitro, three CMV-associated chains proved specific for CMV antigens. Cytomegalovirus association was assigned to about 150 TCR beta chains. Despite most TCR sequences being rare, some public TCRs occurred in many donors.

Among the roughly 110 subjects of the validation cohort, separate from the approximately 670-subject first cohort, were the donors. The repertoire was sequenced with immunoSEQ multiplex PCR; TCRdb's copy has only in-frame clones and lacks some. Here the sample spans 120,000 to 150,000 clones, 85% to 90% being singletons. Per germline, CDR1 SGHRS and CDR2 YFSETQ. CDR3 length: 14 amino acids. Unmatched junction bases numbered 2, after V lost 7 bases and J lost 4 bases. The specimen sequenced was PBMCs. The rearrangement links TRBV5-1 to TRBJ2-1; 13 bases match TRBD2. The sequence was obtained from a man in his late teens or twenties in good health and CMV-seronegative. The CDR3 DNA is TGCGCCAGCCAACTAGCGGGAGGGTACAATGAGCAGTTCTTC. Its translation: CASQLAGGYNEQFF.